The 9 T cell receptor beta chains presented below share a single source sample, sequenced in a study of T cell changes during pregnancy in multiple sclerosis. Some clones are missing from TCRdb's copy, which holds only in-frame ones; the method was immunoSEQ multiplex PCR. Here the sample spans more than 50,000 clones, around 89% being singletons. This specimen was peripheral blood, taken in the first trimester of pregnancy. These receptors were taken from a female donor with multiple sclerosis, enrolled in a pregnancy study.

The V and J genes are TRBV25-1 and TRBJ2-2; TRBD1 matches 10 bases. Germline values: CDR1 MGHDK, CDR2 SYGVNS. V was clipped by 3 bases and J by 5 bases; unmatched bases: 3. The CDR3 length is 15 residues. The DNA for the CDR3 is TGTGCCAGCAGTGAGGGGACAGGGGATACCGGGGAGCTGTTTTTT. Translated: CASSEGTGDTGELFF. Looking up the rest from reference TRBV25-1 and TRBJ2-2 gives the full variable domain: EADIYQTPRYLVIGTGKKITLECSQTMGHDKMYWYQQDPGMELHLIHYSYGVNSTEKGDLSSESTVSRIRTEHFPLTLESARPSHTSQYLCASSEGTGDTGELFFGEGSRLTVL.

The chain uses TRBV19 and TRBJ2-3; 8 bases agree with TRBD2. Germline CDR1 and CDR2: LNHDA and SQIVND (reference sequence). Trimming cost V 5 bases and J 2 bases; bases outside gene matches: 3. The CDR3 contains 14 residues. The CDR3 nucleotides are TGTGCCAGTAGTGGGACTAGATACACAGATACGCAGTATTTT. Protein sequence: CASSGTRYTDTQYF.

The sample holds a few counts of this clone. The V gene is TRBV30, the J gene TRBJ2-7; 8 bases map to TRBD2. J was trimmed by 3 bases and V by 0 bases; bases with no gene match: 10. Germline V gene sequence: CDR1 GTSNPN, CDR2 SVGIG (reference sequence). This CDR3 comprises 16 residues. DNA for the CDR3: TGTGCCTGGAGTGTATGGTCAGCGGGAGCGGTCTACGAGCAGTACTTC. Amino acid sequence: CAWSVWSAGAVYEQYF.

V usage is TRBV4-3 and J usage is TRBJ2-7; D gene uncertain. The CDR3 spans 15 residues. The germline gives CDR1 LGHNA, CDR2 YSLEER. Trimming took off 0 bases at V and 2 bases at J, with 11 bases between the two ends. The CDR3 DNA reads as TGCGCCAGCAGCCAAGATTTCACAGCACCCTACGAGCAGTACTTC. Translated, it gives CASSQDFTAPYEQYF.

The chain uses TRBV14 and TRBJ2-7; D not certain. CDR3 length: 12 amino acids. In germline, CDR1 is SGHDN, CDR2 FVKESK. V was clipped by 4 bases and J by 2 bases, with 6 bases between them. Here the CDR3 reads CASSPNPYEQYF. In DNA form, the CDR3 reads TGTGCCAGCAGCCCTAACCCCTACGAGCAGTACTTC.

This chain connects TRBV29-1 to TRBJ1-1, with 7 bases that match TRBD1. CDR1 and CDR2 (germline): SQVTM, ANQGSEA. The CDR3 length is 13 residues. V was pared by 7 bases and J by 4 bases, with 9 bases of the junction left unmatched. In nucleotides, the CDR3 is TGCAGCGCTAGATTAGGGGGCGGCACTGAAGCTTTCTTT. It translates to CSARLGGGTEAFF.

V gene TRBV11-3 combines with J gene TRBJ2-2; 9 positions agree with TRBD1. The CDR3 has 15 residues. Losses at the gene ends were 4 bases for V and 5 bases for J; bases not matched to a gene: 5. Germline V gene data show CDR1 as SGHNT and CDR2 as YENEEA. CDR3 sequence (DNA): TGTGCCAGCAGCTCCCGGACAGGGGAAACCGGGGAGCTGTTTTTT. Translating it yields CASSSRTGETGELFF.

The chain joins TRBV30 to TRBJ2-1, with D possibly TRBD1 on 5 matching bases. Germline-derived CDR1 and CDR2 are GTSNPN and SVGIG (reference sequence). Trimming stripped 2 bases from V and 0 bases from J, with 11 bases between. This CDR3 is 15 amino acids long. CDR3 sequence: CAWSTTVSSYNEQFF. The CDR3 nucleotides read TGTGCCTGGAGTACGACAGTTAGCTCCTACAATGAGCAGTTCTTC.

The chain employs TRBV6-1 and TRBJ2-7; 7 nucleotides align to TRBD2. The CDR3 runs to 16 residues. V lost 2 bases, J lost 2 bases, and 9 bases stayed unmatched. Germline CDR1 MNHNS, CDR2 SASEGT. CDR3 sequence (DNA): TGTGCCAGCAGTGAACTGGCCTATGGGGGGGCCTACGAGCAGTACTTC. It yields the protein CASSELAYGGAYEQYF.